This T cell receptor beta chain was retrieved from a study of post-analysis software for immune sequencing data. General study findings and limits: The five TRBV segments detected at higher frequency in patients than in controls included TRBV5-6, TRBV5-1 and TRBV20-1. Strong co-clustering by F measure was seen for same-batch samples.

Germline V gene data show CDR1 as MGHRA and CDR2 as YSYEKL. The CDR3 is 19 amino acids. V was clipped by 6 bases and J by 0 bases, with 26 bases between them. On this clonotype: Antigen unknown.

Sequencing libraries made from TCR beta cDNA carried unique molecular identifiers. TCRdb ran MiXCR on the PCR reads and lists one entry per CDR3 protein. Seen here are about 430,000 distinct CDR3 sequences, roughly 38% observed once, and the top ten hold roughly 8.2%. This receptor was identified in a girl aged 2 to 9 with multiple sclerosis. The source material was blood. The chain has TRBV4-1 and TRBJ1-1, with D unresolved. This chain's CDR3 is CASRRGRIGGEMMNTEAFF. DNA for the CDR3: TGCGCCAGCAGGCGAGGGCGGATTGGTGGGGAGATGATGAACACTGAAGCTTTCTTT.